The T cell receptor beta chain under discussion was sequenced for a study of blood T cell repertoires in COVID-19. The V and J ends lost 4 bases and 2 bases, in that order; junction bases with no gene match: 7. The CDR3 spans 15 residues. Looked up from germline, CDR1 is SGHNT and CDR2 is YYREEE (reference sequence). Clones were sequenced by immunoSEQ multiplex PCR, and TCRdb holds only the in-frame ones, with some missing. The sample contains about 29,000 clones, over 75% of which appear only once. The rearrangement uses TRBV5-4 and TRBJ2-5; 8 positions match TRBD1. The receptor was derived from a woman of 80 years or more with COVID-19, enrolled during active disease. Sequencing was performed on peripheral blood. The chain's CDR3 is CASSGPDRGQETQYF. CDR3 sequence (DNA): TGTGCCAGCAGCGGCCCCGACAGGGGTCAAGAGACCCAGTACTTC.